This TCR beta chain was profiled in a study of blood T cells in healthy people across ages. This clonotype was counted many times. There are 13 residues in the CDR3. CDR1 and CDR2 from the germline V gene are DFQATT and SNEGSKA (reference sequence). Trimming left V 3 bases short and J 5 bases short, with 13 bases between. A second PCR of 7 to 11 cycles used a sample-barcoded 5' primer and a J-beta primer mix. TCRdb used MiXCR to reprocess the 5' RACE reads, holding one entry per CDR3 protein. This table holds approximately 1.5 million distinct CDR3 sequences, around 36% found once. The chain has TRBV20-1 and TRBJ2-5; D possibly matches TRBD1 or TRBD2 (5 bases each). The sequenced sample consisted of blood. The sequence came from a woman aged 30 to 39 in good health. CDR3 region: CSARMGERETQYF. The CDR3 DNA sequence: TGCAGTGCTAGGATGGGGGAACGCGAGACCCAGTACTTC.